A single sample is the source of the 29 T cell receptor beta chains below, sequenced in a study of T cells after yellow fever vaccination. Each CDR3 protein gets one entry after TCRdb re-called the 5' RACE reads with MiXCR. Here the sample spans some 500,000 distinct CDR3 sequences, 13% being singletons. The sequencing used PBMCs, collected on the day of the yellow fever booster vaccination. The receptors come from a man aged 30 to 39 who received the YFV17D yellow fever vaccine.

A few counts support this clonotype. This rearrangement joins TRBV7-2 to TRBJ2-3; a weak D match, TRBD1 (6 bases). CDR1 SGHTA and CDR2 FQGNSA come from the germline V gene. CDR3 length: 15 residues. The germline V and J ends were trimmed by 5 bases and 0 bases, with 12 bases remaining between them. CDR3 protein: CASSVQGPSTDTQYF. The DNA of the CDR3 is TGTGCCAGCAGCGTACAGGGTCCTAGCACAGATACGCAGTATTTT.

This rearrangement joins TRBV12-3 or TRBV12-4 to TRBJ2-7; TRBD1 might be the D (6 bases). V lost 3 bases to trimming and J lost 3 bases, with 12 bases between them. CDR3 length equals 14 residues. The CDR3 DNA reads as TGTGCCAGCAGTTTCCTGGGGACAATCTACGAGCAGTACTTC. Its translation is CASSFLGTIYEQYF.

V and J are TRBV5-1 and TRBJ1-1; no definite D call. V lost 4 bases and J 1 base, leaving 11 bases between the germline ends. Germline V CDR1 and CDR2: SGHRS, YFSETQ. CDR3 length: 14 residues. The CDR3 region is CASSKGRENTEAFF. The CDR3 nucleotides are TGCGCCAGCAGCAAAGGTCGGGAGAACACTGAAGCTTTCTTT.

The sample holds a few counts of this clonotype. This chain uses TRBV6-2 or TRBV6-3 with TRBJ2-2; 9 nucleotides line up with TRBD2. Germline V gene sequence: CDR1 MNHEY, CDR2 SVGEGT. CDR3 length equals 22 residues. With 0 bases clipped from V and 3 bases from J, the junction kept 20 bases outside the gene matches. CDR3 amino acids: CASSYSQVRGSGRFSYTGELFF. For the CDR3, the DNA is TGTGCCAGCAGTTACTCGCAGGTTCGGGGTAGCGGGAGATTTTCGTACACCGGGGAGCTGTTTTTT.

A few counts support this clonotype. The rearrangement joins TRBV10-3 to TRBJ2-3; 12 bases align to TRBD2. CDR3 length: 17 amino acids. Germline V CDR1 and CDR2: ENHRY, SYGVKD. After removal of 6 bases from V and 4 bases from J, the junction contained 11 bases not matched to a gene. CDR3 coding DNA: TGTGCCATCAGAGGACTACTAGCGGGAGGTCCCGCAGATACGCAGTATTTT. Protein product: CAIRGLLAGGPADTQYF.

The rearrangement joins TRBV6-5 to TRBJ2-7, with 8 positions matching TRBD1. This CDR3 region has 15 residues. Germline V gene lookup returns CDR1 MNHEY and CDR2 SVGAGI. V lost 2 bases and J lost 4; bases outside the gene matches: 7. The CDR3 nucleotides are TGTGCCAGCAGTTACCCCCCAGGGGGCGTATACGAGCAGTACTTC. Protein: CASSYPPGGVYEQYF.

CDR3 region: CASKPDGTGELFF. For the CDR3, the DNA is TGTGCCAGCAAACCCGACGGCACCGGGGAGCTGTTTTTT. The chain joins TRBV6-2 or TRBV6-3 to TRBJ2-2; no firm D call. The CDR3 spans 13 residues. Germline loops: CDR1 MNHEY, CDR2 SVGEGT. The V end lost 7 bases, the J end lost 4 bases, and 10 bases lay between the germline ends.

The rearrangement joins TRBV6-1 to TRBJ2-7; possible D gene TRBD2, 5 bases. CDR1 and CDR2 (germline): MNHNS, SASEGT. Trimming left V 4 bases short and J 5 bases short, with 21 bases between. CDR3 length: 16 amino acids. CDR3 bases: TGTGCCAGCAGTGTAAGGTGGGCGGAGGCCCCCGACGAGCAGTACTTC. This encodes CASSVRWAEAPDEQYF.

This clonotype has just a few counts. This chain links TRBV7-2 with TRBJ2-7; D may be TRBD1 (5 bases). Trimming cost V 6 bases and J 5 bases, with 14 bases left between them. The germline CDR1 and CDR2 sequences are SGHTA and FQGNSA. The CDR3 extends over 13 amino acids. The CDR3 DNA follows: TGTGCCAGCAGACAGGAACCCCCCCACGAGCAGTACTTC. It translates to CASRQEPPHEQYF.

This clonotype was seen more than once but under ten times. The gene calls are TRBV7-2 and TRBJ2-3, with a tentative D call TRBD2 (6 bases). Looked up from germline, CDR1 is SGHTA and CDR2 is FQGNSA. This CDR3 is 15 amino acids long. The germline V and J ends were trimmed by 4 bases and 8 bases, with 19 bases remaining between them. As DNA, the CDR3 is TGTGCCAGCAGCTCATCGGGGGTCAAAAGCCGTACGCAGTATTTT. It translates to CASSSSGVKSRTQYF.

This clonotype was counted between two and nine times. The J gene is TRBJ2-7, the V gene TRBV29-1; D is possibly TRBD1 (5 bases). The germline V gene encodes CDR1 SQVTM and CDR2 ANQGSEA. V lost 4 bases to trimming and J lost 2 bases, with 9 bases between them. CDR3 length: 12 residues. The CDR3 sequence: CSVGAGTYEQYF. CDR3 in DNA: TGCAGCGTTGGGGCAGGGACCTACGAGCAGTACTTC.

This chain links TRBV20-1 with TRBJ1-2; D is uncertain. Trimming took 4 bases from V and 0 from J, leaving 6 bases between them. The germline V gene has CDR1 DFQATT and CDR2 SNEGSKA (reference sequence). There are 12 residues in the CDR3. The CDR3 is CSAISTNYGYTF. The CDR3 DNA reads TGCAGTGCTATAAGTACTAACTATGGCTACACCTTC.

There are many counts of this clonotype. The rearrangement joins TRBV7-8 to TRBJ2-7, with unresolved D. Deletions cut 3 bases from V and 5 bases from J, with 14 bases between. There are 14 residues in the CDR3. Germline V gene sequence: CDR1 SGHVS, CDR2 FQNEAQ. The CDR3 coding sequence is TGTGCCAGCAGCTTTTATGACACGGCCCACGAGCAGTACTTC. This encodes CASSFYDTAHEQYF.

This clonotype was found a few times. The V call is TRBV19, the J call TRBJ2-6, with D possibly matching TRBD1 (5 bases). CDR1 is LNHDA, CDR2 SQIVND, per germline (reference sequence). This CDR3 contains 17 residues. Trimming pared 3 bases from V and 1 base from J, leaving 13 bases between. For the CDR3, the DNA is TGTGCCAGTAGTATTGGCAGGGTGGCGTCTGGGGCCAACGTCCTGACTTTC. Amino acid sequence: CASSIGRVASGANVLTF.

This chain joins TRBV12-3 or TRBV12-4 and TRBJ2-6; no clear D. V was pared by 4 bases and J by 3 bases, with 4 bases between. This CDR3 has 13 amino acids. The CDR3 DNA sequence: TGTGCCAGCAGTTCCCGTGGGGCCAACGTCCTGACTTTC. Amino acids: CASSSRGANVLTF.

The chain couples TRBV5-5 to TRBJ2-7; no firm D call. V was trimmed by 2 bases and J by 6 bases, leaving 18 bases between them. CDR1 and CDR2 from the germline V gene are SGHKS and YYEKEE (reference sequence). The CDR3 sequence is 15 residues long. CDR3 sequence: CASSLNRDHLGEQYF. The CDR3, as DNA: TGTGCCAGCAGCTTAAATAGAGATCACCTCGGCGAGCAGTACTTC.

The rearrangement joins TRBV29-1 to TRBJ2-1; D possibly corresponds to TRBD1 (7 bases). This CDR3 spans 15 amino acids. Per germline, CDR1 SQVTM and CDR2 ANQGSEA. V shed 5 bases and J shed 6 bases, with 20 bases lying between them. The CDR3 protein is CSVWVVDREVNEQFF. Here the CDR3 DNA reads TGCAGCGTTTGGGTAGTTGACAGGGAGGTCAATGAGCAGTTCTTC.

The chain joins TRBV5-6 to TRBJ2-5; 8 nucleotides match TRBD2. The length of the CDR3 is 20 residues. V trimming: 0 bases; J trimming: 1 base; junction bases outside the gene matches: 17. CDR1 and CDR2 from the germline V gene are SGHDT and YYEEEE. This CDR3 is CASSLEAGVDQRESQETQYF. The CDR3 DNA reads TGTGCCAGCAGCTTGGAGGCAGGGGTCGACCAGCGGGAGTCCCAAGAGACCCAGTACTTC.

This clonotype was seen more than once but under ten times. The rearrangement links TRBV14 to TRBJ2-4; D is undetermined. CDR1 SGHDN and CDR2 FVKESK come from the germline V gene. This CDR3 contains 12 residues. The ends were cut back, 2 bases at V and 8 bases at J, with 7 bases in the middle. CDR3 residues: CASSQSQHIQYF. CDR3 DNA sequence: TGTGCCAGCAGCCAAAGCCAGCACATTCAGTACTTC.

This sequence joins TRBV18 and TRBJ2-2; D not resolved. V lost 7 bases to trimming and J lost 0 bases, with 9 bases between them. The CDR3 runs 14 residues. Germline-derived CDR1 and CDR2 are KGHSH and LQKENI. The CDR3 DNA follows: TGTGCCAGCTGCCGGGTGTCGAACACCGGGGAGCTGTTTTTT. Protein product: CASCRVSNTGELFF.

This clonotype was detected ten times or more. The chain uses TRBV12-3 or TRBV12-4 and TRBJ2-1, with TRBD2 as a possible D gene (6 bases). With 3 bases removed from V and 7 bases from J, the gap between germline ends came to 16 bases. The CDR3 spans 15 residues. CDR3 nucleotide sequence: TGTGCCAGCAGTTTCCCCGGTAAAGGAGGGAATGAGCAGTTCTTC. It translates to CASSFPGKGGNEQFF.

The genes are TRBV14 and TRBJ2-1; 9 bases agree with TRBD2. Germline V gene sequence: CDR1 SGHDN, CDR2 FVKESK. V was clipped by 2 bases and J by 5 bases; unmatched bases: 4. CDR3 size: 15 residues. The CDR3 loop is CASSQYLAGHNEQFF. DNA of the CDR3: TGTGCCAGCAGCCAATACCTAGCGGGACACAATGAGCAGTTCTTC.

The rearrangement uses TRBV20-1 and TRBJ2-3; 11 bases map to TRBD1. Unmatched junction bases numbered 4, after V lost 0 bases and J lost 2 bases. The CDR3 contains 16 residues. Germline V CDR1 and CDR2: DFQATT, SNEGSKA (reference sequence). CDR3 in DNA: TGCAGTGCTAGAGATCGGGACAGGGGGATCACAGATACGCAGTATTTT. This sequence encodes CSARDRDRGITDTQYF.

The J gene is TRBJ1-2, the V gene TRBV5-4; tentative D call: TRBD1 (5 bases). Germline-derived CDR1 and CDR2 are SGHNT and YYREEE (reference sequence). Between the trimmed V and J ends, which lost 0 bases and 8 bases, there was a span of 14 bases. The CDR3 has 14 amino acids. CDR3 region: CASSLASGQGGYTF. The DNA of the CDR3 is TGTGCCAGCAGCTTGGCCTCAGGGCAAGGCGGCTACACCTTC.

The rearrangement uses TRBV19 and TRBJ2-6; D remains unclear. Per germline, CDR1 LNHDA and CDR2 SQIVND (reference sequence). There are 17 residues in the CDR3. The germline V and J ends were trimmed by 0 bases and 1 base, with 10 bases remaining between them. CDR3 coding DNA: TGTGCCAGTAGTATAGAGGGTTTTGGTTCTGGGGCCAACGTCCTGACTTTC. Its translation: CASSIEGFGSGANVLTF.

This clonotype has more than one count but fewer than ten. The rearrangement uses TRBV19 and TRBJ2-7; D is perhaps TRBD1 or TRBD2 (5 bases each). There are 13 residues in the CDR3. CDR1 and CDR2 from the germline V gene are LNHDA and SQIVND (reference sequence). Trimming shortened V by 6 bases and J by 3 bases, and 12 bases separated the two germline ends. The CDR3 reads CASSPGPLYEQYF. In nucleotides, the CDR3 is TGTGCCAGTAGCCCGGGACCCCTCTACGAGCAGTACTTC.

This clonotype has a handful of counts. The chain couples TRBV6-1 to TRBJ1-1; a weak D match, TRBD1 (5 bases). V was clipped by 10 bases and J by 3 bases, with 15 bases between them. Germline V CDR1 and CDR2: MNHNS, SASEGT. The CDR3 length is 13 residues. The CDR3 nucleotides are TGTGCCACCGGTGGGGCCGGGGACACTGAAGCTTTCTTT. Encoded protein: CATGGAGDTEAFF.

The rearrangement uses TRBV20-1 and TRBJ1-6, with 11 bases fitting TRBD1. Germline V CDR1 and CDR2: DFQATT, SNEGSKA (reference sequence). The CDR3 contains 18 residues. Trimming at V came to 3 bases and at J to 3 bases, leaving 10 bases not matched to a gene. DNA for the CDR3: TGCAGTGCTAGGGTTATGGGACAGGGGGGTTTCTATAATTCACCCCTCCACTTT. Residues: CSARVMGQGGFYNSPLHF.

This clonotype was picked up a small number of times. The genes are TRBV20-1 and TRBJ2-1; the match to TRBD2 covers 7 bases. Germline trimming cut 1 base from V and 6 bases from J; bases unmatched to any gene: 9. This CDR3 contains 15 residues. Germline CDR1 is DFQATT and CDR2 is SNEGSKA (reference sequence). As DNA, the CDR3 is TGCAGTGCTAGAGTCCCAGCGGGGAAGATCAATGAGCAGTTCTTC. Translating it yields CSARVPAGKINEQFF.